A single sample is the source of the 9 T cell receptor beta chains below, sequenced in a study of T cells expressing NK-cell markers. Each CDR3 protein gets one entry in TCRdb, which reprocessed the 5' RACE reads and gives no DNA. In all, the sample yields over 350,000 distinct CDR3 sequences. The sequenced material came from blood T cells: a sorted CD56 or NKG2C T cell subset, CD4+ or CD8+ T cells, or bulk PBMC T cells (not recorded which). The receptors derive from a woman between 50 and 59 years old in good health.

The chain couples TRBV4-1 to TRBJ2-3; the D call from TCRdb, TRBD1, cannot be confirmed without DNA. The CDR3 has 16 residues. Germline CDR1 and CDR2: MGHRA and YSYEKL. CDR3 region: CASSQWPGQGSDTQYF.

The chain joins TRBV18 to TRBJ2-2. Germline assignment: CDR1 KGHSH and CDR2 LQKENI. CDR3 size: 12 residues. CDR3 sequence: CASSTSAGELFF.

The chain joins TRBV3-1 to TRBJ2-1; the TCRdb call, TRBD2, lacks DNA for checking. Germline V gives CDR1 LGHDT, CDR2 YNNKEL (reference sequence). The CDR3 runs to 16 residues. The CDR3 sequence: CASRPTSKWSYNEQFF.

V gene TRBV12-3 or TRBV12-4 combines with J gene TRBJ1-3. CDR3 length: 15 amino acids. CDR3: CASSPDRWSGNTIYF.

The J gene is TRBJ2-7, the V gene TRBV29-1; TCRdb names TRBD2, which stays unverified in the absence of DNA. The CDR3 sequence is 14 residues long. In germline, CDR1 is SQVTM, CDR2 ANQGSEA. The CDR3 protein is CSVHLGTSNHEQYF.

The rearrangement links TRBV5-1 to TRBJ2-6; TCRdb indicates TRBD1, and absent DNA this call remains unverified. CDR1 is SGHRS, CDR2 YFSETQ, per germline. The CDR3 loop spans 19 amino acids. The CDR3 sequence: CASSWGTGTGISGANVLTF.

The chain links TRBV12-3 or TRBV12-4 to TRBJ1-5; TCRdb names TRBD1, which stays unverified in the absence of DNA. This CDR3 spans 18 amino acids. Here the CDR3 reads CASRAGTGGILSNQPQHF.

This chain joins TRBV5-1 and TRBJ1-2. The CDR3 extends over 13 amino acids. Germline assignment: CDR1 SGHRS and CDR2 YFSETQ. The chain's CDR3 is CASSGTPNYGYTF.

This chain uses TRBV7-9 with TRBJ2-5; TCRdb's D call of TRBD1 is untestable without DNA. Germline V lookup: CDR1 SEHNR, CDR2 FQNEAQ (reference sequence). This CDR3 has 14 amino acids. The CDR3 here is CASSRGVEEETQYF.